A selection of T cell receptor beta chains follows, all from one sample in a study of T-cell memory formation after mild COVID-19. TCRdb re-called the 5' RACE reads with MiXCR, one entry per CDR3 protein. This table has 400,000 to 500,000 distinct CDR3 sequences, approximately 19% appearing once. Sequencing was carried out using PBMCs or a T cell subset sorted from them (not recorded which). These receptors were collected from a man between 18 and 35 years old who had mild COVID-19 (a few samples of this study predate the infection). Cell type and time point are not known. CDR3s include the opening cysteine and the closing phenylalanine or tryptophan. The D gene is left open where the match is weak. Size is stated for part of the rows, as once, few or many counts, or as a class when the clone is expanded.

-	TRBV5-1	TRBJ1-1	-	17	TGCGCCAGCAGCTTGGTAGGGGACATACGGGGGAACACTGAAGCTTTCTTT	CASSLVGDIRGNTEAFF
-	TRBV6-6	TRBJ1-2	-	15	TGTGCCAGCAGTGGAGACAGGCCCCTTAACTATGGCTACACCTTC	CASSGDRPLNYGYTF
-	TRBV5-1	TRBJ1-2	few	15	TGCGCCAGCAGCTTGGCCCCAGGGCGTGACTATGGCTACACCTTC	CASSLAPGRDYGYTF
TRBD1	TRBV7-9	TRBJ1-2	many	14	TGTGCCAGCACCACCCCGACAGGGCCCTATGGCTACACCTTC	CASTTPTGPYGYTF
-	TRBV7-9	TRBJ2-1	-	18	TGTGCCAGCAGCGCCACATACCGACACCAGAGCTCCTACAATGAGCAGTTCTTC	CASSATYRHQSSYNEQFF
-	TRBV28	TRBJ2-4	-	15	TGTGCCAGCAGTTCCCGACAGGTAGCCAAAAACATTCAGTACTTC	CASSSRQVAKNIQYF
-	TRBV20-1	TRBJ2-7	many	12	TGCAGTGCCCTAACCGGGCTGAACGAGCAGTACTTC	CSALTGLNEQYF
-	TRBV5-1	TRBJ1-3	-	15	TGCGCCAGCAGCCTTTGGGGGGACTCTGGAAACACCATATATTTT	CASSLWGDSGNTIYF
-	TRBV5-1	TRBJ2-3	many	16	TGCGCCAGCAGCTTGGCCCCCAGTTCCGAGAAAGATACGCAGTATTTT	CASSLAPSSEKDTQYF
-	TRBV7-8	TRBJ1-2	-	20	TGTGCCAGCAGCTTAAGGTGGGGTACCGACTTAGGCGTGACCGTCTATGGCTACACCTTC	CASSLRWGTDLGVTVYGYTF
TRBD2	TRBV18	TRBJ2-1	few	15	TGTGCCAGCTCACCGAAACTAGCGGGGGTTGGGGAGCAGTTCTTC	CASSPKLAGVGEQFF
-	TRBV2	TRBJ2-6	-	17	TGTGCCAGCAAGATCAGGTACAGCTACTCTGGGGCCAACGTCCTGACTTTC	CASKIRYSYSGANVLTF
-	TRBV29-1	TRBJ2-2	-	13	TGCAGCGTTGCAGGGGGGGGTTCCGAGGAGCTGTTTTTT	CSVAGGGSEELFF
-	TRBV5-1	TRBJ2-2	few	13	TGCGCCAGCAGCTTGGAAGCCCCCGGGGAGCTGTTTTTT	CASSLEAPGELFF
-	TRBV5-1	TRBJ2-1	many	13	TGCGCCAGCAGCTTGGGCCAGAGCAATGAGCAGTTCTTC	CASSLGQSNEQFF
-	TRBV20-1	TRBJ1-4	few	13	TGCAGTGCTAGATGGAGAGATTATGAAAAACTGTTTTTT	CSARWRDYEKLFF